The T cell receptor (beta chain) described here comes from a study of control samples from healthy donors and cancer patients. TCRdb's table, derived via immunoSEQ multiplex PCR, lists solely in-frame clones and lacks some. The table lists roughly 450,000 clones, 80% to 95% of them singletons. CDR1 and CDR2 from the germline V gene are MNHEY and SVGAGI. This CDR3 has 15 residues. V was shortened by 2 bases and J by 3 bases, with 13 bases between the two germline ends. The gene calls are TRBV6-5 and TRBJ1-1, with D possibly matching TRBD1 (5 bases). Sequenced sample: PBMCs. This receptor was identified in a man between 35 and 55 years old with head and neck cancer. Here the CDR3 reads CASSYIRVGDTEAFF. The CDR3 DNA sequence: TGTGCCAGCAGTTACATCCGGGTAGGGGACACTGAAGCTTTCTTT.